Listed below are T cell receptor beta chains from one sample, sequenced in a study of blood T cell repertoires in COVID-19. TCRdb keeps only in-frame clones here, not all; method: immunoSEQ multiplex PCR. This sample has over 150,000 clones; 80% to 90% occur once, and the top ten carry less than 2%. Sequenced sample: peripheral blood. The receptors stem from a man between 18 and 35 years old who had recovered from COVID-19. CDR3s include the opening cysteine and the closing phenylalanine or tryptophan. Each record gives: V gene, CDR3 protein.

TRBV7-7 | CASSADRDPRETQYF
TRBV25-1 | CASSAAGGQPQHF
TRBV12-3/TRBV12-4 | CASSHYFSYEQYF
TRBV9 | CASRDTRTGVYEQYF
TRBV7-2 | CASSVMWGPYEQYF
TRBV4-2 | CASSRLAASTDTQYF
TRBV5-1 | CASSSKGDTRYEQYF
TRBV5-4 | CASSLGLAGGPEETQYF
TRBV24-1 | CATSNNRASQPQHF
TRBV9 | CASSVGVRGLRDGYTF
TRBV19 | CASSISTGGYEQFF
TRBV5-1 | CASYGQQETQYF
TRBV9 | CASSPWTGEGEEQYF
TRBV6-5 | CASSYGQGARSYTF
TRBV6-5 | CASSSYSNQPQHF
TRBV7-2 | CASSLDGTGINQPQHF
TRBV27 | CASSSQGSYNSPLHF
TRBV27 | CASSPGITSGANVLTF
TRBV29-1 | CSVLGLADNEQFF
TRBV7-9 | CASSQLAGGGYNEQFF
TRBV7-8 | CASSRGASTDTQYF
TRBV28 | CASSLPITGELFF
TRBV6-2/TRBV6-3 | CASSYTSGADEQYF
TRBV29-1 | CSVLQGAVYEQYF